The clone carrying this T cell receptor (beta chain) was recorded once. Its target is unknown. Busulfan-fludarabine conditioning, marrow transplant, and cyclophosphamide on days +3 and +4 were administered. These data originate in a study of T cells after posttransplantation cyclophosphamide. The V gene's germline CDR1 is SEHNR and CDR2 FQNEAQ (reference sequence). J lost 2 bases, V lost 6 bases, and 10 bases had no gene match. The CDR3 is made up of 16 amino acids. Findings of the study overall: TRB clonality was highly associated with recipient CMV seropositivity and reactivation.

Sequencing was performed with immunoSEQ multiplex PCR; in TCRdb, only in-frame clones are kept and a portion is missing. The sample shows tens of thousands of clones, less than 95% of them seen only once. This receptor was taken from a male patient aged 60 to 75 who received an allogeneic stem cell transplant from a related donor and was CMV-positive. Some T cells may arise from the graft donor. The rearrangement links TRBV7-9 to TRBJ1-2; the match to TRBD1 covers 9 bases. The starting material was PBMCs, obtained around 58 days after allogeneic stem cell transplant with posttransplant cyclophosphamide. The CDR3 DNA follows: TGTGCCAGCAGACCCGGGACAGGGACTGACAACTATGGCTACACCTTC. Amino acids: CASRPGTGTDNYGYTF.